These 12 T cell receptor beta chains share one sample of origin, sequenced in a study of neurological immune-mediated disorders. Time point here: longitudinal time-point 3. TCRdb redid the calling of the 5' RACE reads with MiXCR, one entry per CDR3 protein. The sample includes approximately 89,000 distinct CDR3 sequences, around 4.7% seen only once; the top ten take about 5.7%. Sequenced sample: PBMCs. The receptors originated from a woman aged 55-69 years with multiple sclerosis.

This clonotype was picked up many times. CDR3 sequence reads: CASSLGTTETQYF. The CDR3 DNA follows: TGTGCCAGCAGTTTAGGGACAACCGAGACCCAGTACTTC. This rearrangement joins TRBV12-3 or TRBV12-4 to TRBJ2-5; the D gene is possibly TRBD1 (5 bases). The length of the CDR3 is 13 residues. Trimming left V 1 base short and J 5 bases short, with 8 bases between.

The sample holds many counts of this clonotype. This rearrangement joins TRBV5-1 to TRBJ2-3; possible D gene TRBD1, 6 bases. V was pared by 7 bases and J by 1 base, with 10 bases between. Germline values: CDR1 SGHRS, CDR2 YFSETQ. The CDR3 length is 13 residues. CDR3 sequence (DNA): TGCGCCAGCGGGGCAGGGGGCACAGATACGCAGTATTTT. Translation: CASGAGGTDTQYF.

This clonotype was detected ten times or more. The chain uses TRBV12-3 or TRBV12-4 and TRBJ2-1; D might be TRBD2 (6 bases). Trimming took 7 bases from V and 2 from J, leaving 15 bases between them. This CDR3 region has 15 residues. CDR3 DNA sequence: TGTGCCAGCACCTCCGAAGGAGGGGCCTACAATGAGCAGTTCTTC. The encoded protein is CASTSEGGAYNEQFF.

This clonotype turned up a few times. The CDR3 coding sequence is TGCAGCGTTGAAGAGTATGATCTTAGTGGCTACACCTTC. Protein product: CSVEEYDLSGYTF. This sequence joins TRBV29-1 and TRBJ1-2; no definite D call. Trimming left V 0 bases short and J 7 bases short, with 12 bases between. Germline V gives CDR1 SQVTM, CDR2 ANQGSEA. The CDR3 is 13 residues long.

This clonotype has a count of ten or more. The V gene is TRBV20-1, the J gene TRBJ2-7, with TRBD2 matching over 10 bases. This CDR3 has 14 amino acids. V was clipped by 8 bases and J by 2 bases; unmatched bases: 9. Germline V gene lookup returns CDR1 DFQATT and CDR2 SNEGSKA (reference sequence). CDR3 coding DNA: TGCAGTAATCCTACAGCGGGGGGGACCTACGAGCAGTACTTC. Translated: CSNPTAGGTYEQYF.

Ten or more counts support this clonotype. The CDR3 DNA is TGCGCCAGCAGCTTGTCGGGGTCGAGTGAGACCCAGTACTTC. Translated, it gives CASSLSGSSETQYF. The V call is TRBV5-1, the J call TRBJ2-5, with D perhaps TRBD2 (5 bases). This CDR3 contains 14 residues. Trimming cost V 1 base and J 5 bases, with 12 bases left between them. Per germline, CDR1 SGHRS and CDR2 YFSETQ.

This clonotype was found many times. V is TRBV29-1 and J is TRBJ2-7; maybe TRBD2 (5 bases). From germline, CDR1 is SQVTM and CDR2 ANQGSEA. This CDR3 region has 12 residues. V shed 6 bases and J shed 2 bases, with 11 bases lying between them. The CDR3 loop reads CSVGLTAYEQYF. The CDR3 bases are TGCAGCGTCGGACTTACCGCCTACGAGCAGTACTTC.

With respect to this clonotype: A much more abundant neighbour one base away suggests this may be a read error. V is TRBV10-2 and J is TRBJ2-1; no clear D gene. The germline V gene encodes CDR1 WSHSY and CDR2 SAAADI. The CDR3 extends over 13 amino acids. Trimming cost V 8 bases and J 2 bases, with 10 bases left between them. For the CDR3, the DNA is TGCGCCAGCCAGGAAAGGACCTACAATGAGCAGTTCTTC. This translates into CASQERTYNEQFF.

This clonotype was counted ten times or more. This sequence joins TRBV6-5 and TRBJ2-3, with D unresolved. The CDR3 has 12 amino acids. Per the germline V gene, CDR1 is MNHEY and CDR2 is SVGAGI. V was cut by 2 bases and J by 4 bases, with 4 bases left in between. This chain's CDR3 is CASSYPPDTQYF. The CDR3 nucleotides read TGTGCCAGCAGTTACCCGCCAGATACGCAGTATTTT.

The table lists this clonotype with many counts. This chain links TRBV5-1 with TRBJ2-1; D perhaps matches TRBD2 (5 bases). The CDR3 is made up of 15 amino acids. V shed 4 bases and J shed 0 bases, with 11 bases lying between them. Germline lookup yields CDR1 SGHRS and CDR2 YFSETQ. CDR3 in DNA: TGCGCCAGCAGCCCTGGTGGGAGCTCCTACAATGAGCAGTTCTTC. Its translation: CASSPGGSSYNEQFF.

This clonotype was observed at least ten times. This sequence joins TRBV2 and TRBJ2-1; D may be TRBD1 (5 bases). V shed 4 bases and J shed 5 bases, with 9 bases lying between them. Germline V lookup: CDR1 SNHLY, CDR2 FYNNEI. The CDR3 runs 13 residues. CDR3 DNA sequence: TGTGCCAGCAGTGGGACACCAGACAATGAGCAGTTCTTC. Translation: CASSGTPDNEQFF.

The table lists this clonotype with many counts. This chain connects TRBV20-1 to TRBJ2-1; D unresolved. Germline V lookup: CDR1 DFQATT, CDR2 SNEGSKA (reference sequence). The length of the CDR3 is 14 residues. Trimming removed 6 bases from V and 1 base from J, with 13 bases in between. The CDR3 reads CSANIPRSYNEQFF. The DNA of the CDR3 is TGCAGTGCAAACATACCGAGATCCTACAATGAGCAGTTCTTC.